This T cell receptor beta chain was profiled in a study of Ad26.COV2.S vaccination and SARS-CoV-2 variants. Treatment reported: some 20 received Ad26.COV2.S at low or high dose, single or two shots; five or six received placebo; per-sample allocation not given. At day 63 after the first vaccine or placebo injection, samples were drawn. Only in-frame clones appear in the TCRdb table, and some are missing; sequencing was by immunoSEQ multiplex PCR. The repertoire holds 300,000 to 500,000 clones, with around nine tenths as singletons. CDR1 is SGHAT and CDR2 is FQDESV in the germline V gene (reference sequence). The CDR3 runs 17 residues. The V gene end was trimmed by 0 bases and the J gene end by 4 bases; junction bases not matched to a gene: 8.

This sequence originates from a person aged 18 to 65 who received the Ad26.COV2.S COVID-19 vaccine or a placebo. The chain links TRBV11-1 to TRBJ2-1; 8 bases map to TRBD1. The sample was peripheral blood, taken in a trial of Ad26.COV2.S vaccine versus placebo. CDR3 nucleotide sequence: TGTGCCAGCAGCTTAGCCGACGGGACAGGTCCATACAATGAGCAGTTCTTC. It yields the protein CASSLADGTGPYNEQFF.